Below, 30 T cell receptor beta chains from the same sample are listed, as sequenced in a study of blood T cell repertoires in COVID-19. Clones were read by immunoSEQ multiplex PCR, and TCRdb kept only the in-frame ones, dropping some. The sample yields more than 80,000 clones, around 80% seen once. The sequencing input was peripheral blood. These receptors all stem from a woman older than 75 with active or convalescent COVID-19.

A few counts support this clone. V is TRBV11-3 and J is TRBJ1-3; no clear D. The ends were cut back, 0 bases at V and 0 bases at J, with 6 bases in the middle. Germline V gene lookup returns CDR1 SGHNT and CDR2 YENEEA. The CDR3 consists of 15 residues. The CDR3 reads CASSLDGSSGNTIYF. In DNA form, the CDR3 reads TGTGCCAGCAGCTTAGACGGTTCCTCTGGAAACACCATATATTTT.

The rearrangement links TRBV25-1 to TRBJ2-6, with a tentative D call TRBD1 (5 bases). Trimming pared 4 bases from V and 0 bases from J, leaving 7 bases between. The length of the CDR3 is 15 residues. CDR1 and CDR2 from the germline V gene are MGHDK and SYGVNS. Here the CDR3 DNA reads TGTGCCAGCAGTGCTCAGGGCTCTGGGGCCAACGTCCTGACTTTC. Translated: CASSAQGSGANVLTF.

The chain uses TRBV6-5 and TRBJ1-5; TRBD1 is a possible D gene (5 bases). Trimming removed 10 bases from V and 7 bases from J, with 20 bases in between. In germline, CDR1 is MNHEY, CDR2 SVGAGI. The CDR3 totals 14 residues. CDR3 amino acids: CATRVSGNEQPQHF. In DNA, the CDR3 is TGTGCCACCAGGGTATCGGGGAATGAGCAGCCCCAGCATTTT.

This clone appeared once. The CDR3 is CASSFQSTGELFF. The DNA of the CDR3 is TGTGCCAGCAGTTTCCAATCAACCGGGGAGCTGTTTTTT. The J gene is TRBJ2-2, the V gene TRBV6-5; D is uncertain. Germline CDR1 and CDR2: MNHEY and SVGAGI. The CDR3 is 13 residues long. V lost 4 bases and J lost 5, with 8 bases in between.

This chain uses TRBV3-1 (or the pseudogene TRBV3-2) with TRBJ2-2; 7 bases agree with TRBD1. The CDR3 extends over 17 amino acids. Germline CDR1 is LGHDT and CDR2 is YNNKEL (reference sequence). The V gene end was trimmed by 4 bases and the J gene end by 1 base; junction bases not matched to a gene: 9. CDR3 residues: CASSLLRGTVNTGELFF. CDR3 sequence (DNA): TGTGCCAGCAGCCTCCTCAGGGGGACAGTGAACACCGGGGAGCTGTTTTTT.

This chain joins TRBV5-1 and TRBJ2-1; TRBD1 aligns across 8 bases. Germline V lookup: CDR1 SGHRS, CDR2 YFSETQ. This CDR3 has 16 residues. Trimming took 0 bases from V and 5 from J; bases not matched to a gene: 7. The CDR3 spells CASSLVVGQGNNEQFF. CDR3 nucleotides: TGCGCCAGCAGCTTGGTAGTCGGACAGGGTAACAATGAGCAGTTCTTC.

The DNA of the CDR3 is TGTGCCAGTAGTAAGTGGACACAGTCTTCCTCTGGAAACACCATATATTTT. Translating gives CASSKWTQSSSGNTIYF. This rearrangement joins TRBV19 to TRBJ1-3, with D possibly TRBD1 on 5 matching bases. The CDR3 loop spans 17 amino acids. From germline, CDR1 is LNHDA and CDR2 SQIVND (reference sequence). Trimming took off 4 bases at V and 0 bases at J, with 16 bases between the two ends. Filled out from reference TRBV19 and TRBJ1-3, the complete variable domain reads DGGITQSPKYLFRKEGQNVTLSCEQNLNHDAMYWYRQDPGQGLRLIYYSQIVNDFQKGDIAEGYSVSREKKESFPLTVTSAQKNPTAFYLCASSKWTQSSSGNTIYFGEGSWLTVV.

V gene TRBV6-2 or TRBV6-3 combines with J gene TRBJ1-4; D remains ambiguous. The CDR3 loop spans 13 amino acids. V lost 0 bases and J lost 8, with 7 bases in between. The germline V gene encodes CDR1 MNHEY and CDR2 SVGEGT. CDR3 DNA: TGTGCCAGCAGTTACTCGGGCGAAGAAAAACTGTTTTTT. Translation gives CASSYSGEEKLFF.

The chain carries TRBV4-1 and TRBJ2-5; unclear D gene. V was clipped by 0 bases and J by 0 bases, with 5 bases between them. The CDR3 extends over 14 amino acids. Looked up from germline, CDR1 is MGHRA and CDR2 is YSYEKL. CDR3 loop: CASSQDWHQETQYF. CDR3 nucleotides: TGCGCCAGCAGCCAAGACTGGCACCAAGAGACCCAGTACTTC.

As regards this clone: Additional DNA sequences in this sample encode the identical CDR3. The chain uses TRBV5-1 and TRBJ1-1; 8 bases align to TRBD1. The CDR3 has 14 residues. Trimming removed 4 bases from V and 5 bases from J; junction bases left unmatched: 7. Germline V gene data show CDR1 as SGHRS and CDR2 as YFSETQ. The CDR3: CASSLSGGGTEAFF. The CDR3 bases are TGCGCCAGCAGCCTTTCAGGGGGCGGAACTGAAGCTTTCTTT.

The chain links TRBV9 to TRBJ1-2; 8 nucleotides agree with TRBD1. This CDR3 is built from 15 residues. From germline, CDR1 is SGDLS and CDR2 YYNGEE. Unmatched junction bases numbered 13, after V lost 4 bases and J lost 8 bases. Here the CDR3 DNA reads TGTGCCAGCAGCAAAGATATGGACAGGGTCGGGGGCTACACCTTC. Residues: CASSKDMDRVGGYTF.

CDR3 amino acids: CASSEDPGLAGESYNEQFF. The CDR3 region has the DNA TGTGCCAGCAGTGAGGACCCGGGACTAGCGGGAGAGTCCTACAATGAGCAGTTCTTC. This sequence joins TRBV2 and TRBJ2-1; the match to TRBD2 covers 14 bases. Unmatched junction bases numbered 8, after V lost 3 bases and J lost 1 base. Looked up from germline, CDR1 is SNHLY and CDR2 is FYNNEI. This CDR3 spans 19 amino acids.

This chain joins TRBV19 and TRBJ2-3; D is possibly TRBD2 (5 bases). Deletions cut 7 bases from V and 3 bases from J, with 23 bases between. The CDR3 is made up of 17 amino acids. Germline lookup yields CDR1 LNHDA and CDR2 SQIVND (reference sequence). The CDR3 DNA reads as TGTGCCAGTACCCCGACCCAGCGGATGGGTCTAACAGATACGCAGTATTTT. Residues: CASTPTQRMGLTDTQYF.

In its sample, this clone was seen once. DNA for the CDR3: TGTGCCAGCAGTGCTCAGGGTTTTGATGGCTACACCTTC. It is translated as CASSAQGFDGYTF. This sequence joins TRBV2 and TRBJ1-2, with a weak D call TRBD1 (5 bases). The germline CDR1 and CDR2 sequences are SNHLY and FYNNEI. Trimming took 4 bases from V and 6 from J, leaving 12 bases between them. The CDR3 is made up of 13 amino acids. Together with reference TRBV2 and TRBJ1-2, the CDR3 gives the full variable domain: EPEVTQTPSHQVTQMGQEVILRCVPISNHLYFYWYRQILGQKVEFLVSFYNNEISEKSEIFDDQFSVERPDGSNFTLKIRSTKLEDSAMYFCASSAQGFDGYTFGSGTRLTVV.

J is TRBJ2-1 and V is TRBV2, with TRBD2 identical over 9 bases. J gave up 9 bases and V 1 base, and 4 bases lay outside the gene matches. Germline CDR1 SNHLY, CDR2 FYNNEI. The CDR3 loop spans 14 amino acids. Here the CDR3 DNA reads TGTGCCAGCAGTGAAGGGATAGCGGGAGTTGAGCAGTTCTTC. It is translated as CASSEGIAGVEQFF.

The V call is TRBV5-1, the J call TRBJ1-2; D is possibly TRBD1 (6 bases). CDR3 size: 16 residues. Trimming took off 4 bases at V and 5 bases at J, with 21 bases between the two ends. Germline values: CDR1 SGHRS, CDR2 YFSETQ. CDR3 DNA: TGCGCCAGCAGCCCAACTAATGTCAGGGGAAGGTATGGCTACACCTTC. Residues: CASSPTNVRGRYGYTF.

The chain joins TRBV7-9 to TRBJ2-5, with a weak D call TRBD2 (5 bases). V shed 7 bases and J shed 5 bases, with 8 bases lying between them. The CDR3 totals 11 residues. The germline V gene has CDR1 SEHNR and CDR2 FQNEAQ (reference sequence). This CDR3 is CASTRGETQYF. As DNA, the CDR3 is TGTGCCAGCACCCGAGGGGAGACCCAGTACTTC.

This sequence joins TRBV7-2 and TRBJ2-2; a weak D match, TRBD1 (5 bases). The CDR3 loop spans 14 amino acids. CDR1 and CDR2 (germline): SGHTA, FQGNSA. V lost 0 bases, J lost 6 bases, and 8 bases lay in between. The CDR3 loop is CASSLAAGPGELFF. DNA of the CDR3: TGTGCCAGCAGCTTAGCGGCAGGGCCCGGGGAGCTGTTTTTT.

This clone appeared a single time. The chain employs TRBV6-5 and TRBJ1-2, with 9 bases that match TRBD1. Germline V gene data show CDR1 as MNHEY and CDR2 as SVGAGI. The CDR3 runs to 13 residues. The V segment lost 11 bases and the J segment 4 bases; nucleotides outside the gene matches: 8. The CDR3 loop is CAGHRGRSYGYTF. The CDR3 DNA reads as TGTGCCGGACACAGGGGGCGTAGCTATGGCTACACCTTC.

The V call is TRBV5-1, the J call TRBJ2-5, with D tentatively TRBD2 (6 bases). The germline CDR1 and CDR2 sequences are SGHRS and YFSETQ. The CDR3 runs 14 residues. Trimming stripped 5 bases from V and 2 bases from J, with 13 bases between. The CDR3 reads CASSRDFPQETQYF. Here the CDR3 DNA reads TGCGCCAGCAGTCGGGACTTCCCGCAAGAGACCCAGTACTTC.

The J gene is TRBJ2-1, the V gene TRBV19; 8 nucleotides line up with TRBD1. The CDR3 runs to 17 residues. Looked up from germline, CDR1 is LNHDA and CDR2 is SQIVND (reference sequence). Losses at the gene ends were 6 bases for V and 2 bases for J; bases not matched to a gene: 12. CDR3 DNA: TGTGCCAGTAGCCCGATGAGGGGGACAGGTCCCTACAATGAGCAGTTCTTC. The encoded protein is CASSPMRGTGPYNEQFF.

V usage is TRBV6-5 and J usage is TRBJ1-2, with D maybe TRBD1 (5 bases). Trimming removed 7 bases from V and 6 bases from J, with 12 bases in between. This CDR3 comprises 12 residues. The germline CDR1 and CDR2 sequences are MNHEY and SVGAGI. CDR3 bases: TGTGCCAGCAAGTGGGGCGAACATGGCTACACCTTC. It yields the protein CASKWGEHGYTF.

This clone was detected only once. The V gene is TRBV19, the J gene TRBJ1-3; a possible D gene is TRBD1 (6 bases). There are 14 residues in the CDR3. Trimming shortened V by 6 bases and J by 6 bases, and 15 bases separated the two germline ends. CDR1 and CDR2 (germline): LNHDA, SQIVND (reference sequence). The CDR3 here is CASSQQGELNTIYF. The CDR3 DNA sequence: TGTGCCAGTAGCCAACAGGGAGAGTTAAACACCATATATTTT.

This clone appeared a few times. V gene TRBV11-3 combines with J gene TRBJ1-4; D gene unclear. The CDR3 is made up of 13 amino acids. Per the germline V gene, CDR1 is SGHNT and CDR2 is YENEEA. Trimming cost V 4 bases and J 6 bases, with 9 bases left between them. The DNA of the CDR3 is TGTGCCAGCAGCTCCACCGGGGATGAAAAACTGTTTTTT. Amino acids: CASSSTGDEKLFF.

CDR3 residues: CASRRDRNTEAFF. The CDR3 region has the DNA TGTGCCAGCAGGCGGGACAGGAACACTGAAGCTTTCTTT. The J gene is TRBJ1-1, the V gene TRBV7-3; TRBD1 agrees at 7 bases. Losses at the gene ends were 6 bases for V and 1 base for J; bases not matched to a gene: 2. Germline V gives CDR1 SGHTA, CDR2 FQGTGA. The CDR3 runs to 13 residues.

In DNA form, the CDR3 reads TGTGCCAGCTCACCAGAAACAAGCGTGGGCGAGCAGTACTTC. Protein sequence: CASSPETSVGEQYF. The chain carries TRBV18 and TRBJ2-7, with D unclear. With 2 bases removed from V and 6 bases from J, the gap between germline ends came to 14 bases. CDR1 is KGHSH, CDR2 LQKENI, per germline. The CDR3 is made up of 14 amino acids. The full variable domain, with the rest looked up from reference TRBV18 and TRBJ2-7, is NAGVMQNPRHLVRRRGQEARLRCSPMKGHSHVYWYRQLPEEGLKFMVYLQKENIIDESGMPKERFSAEFPKEGPSILRIQQVVRGDSAAYFCASSPETSVGEQYFGPGTRLTVT.

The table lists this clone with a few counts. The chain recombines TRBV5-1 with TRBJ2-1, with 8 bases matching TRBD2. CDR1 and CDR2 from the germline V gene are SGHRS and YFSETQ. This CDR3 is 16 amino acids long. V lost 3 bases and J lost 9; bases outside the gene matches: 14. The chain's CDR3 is CASSWTLQREISEQFF. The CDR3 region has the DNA TGCGCCAGCAGCTGGACCCTCCAGCGGGAGATCAGTGAGCAGTTCTTC.

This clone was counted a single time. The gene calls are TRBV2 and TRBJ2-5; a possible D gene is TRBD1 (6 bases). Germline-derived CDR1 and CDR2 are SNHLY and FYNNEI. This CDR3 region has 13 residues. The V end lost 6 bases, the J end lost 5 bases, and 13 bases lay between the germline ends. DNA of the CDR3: TGTGCCAGCAGCCCCATAGGGGGTGAGACCCAGTACTTC. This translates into CASSPIGGETQYF.

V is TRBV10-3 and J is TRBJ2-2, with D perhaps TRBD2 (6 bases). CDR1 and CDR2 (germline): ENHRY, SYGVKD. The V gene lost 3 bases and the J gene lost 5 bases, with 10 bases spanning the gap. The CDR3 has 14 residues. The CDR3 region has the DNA TGTGCCATCAGTGACTTAGGGAGGACCGGGGAGCTGTTTTTT. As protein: CAISDLGRTGELFF.

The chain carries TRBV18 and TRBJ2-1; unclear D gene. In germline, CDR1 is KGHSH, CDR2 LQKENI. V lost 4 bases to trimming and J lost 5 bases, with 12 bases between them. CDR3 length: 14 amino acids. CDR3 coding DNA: TGTGCCAGCTCACTCCGAAACAGAGACAATGAGCAGTTCTTC. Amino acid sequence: CASSLRNRDNEQFF.